This T cell receptor beta chain was identified in a study of shared clonotypes between healthy human individuals. Whole-study context: The study used three CD4 naive, three CD4 memory, two CD8 naive and one CD8 memory plate per donor.

For this clone: Its antigen is undetermined.

Study results and limitations: Naive subsets usually exceeded memory subsets in estimated richness. A few donors showed sharing of approximately 5% of naive CD4 clonotypes.

The CDR3 has 14 amino acids. The germline CDR1 and CDR2 sequences are WNHNN and SYGVQD (reference sequence). The V end lost 3 bases, the J end lost 2 bases, and 9 bases lay between the germline ends. The method was immunoSEQ multiplex PCR; TCRdb's version includes in-frame clones alone and lacks a portion of them. The sample carries about 2.4 million clones, 80% to 95% recorded once. The rearrangement joins TRBV10-1 to TRBJ2-3; no definite D call. This receptor was identified in a man between 18 and 35 years old in good health. Some clones in this sample may be carry-over from other donors' samples. The specimen sequenced was naive CD4+ T cells from PBMCs. Described subset: CD45RA+ positively selected. In nucleotides, the CDR3 is TGCGCCAGCAGTGACCTAGGGAACACAGATACGCAGTATTTT. Translation: CASSDLGNTDTQYF.